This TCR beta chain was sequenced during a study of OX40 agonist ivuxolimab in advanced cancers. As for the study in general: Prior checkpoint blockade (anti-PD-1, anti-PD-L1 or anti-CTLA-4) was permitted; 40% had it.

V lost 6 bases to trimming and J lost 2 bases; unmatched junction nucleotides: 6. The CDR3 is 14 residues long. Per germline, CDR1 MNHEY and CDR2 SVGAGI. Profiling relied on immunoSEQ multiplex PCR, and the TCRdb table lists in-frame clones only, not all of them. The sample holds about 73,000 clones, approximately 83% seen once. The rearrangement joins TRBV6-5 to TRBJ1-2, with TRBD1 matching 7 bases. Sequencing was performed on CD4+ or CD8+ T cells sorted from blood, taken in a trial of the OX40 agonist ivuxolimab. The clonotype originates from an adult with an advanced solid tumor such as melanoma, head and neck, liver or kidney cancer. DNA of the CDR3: TGTGCCAGCAGCCGTGACAGGGAGAACTATGGCTACACCTTC. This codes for CASSRDRENYGYTF.